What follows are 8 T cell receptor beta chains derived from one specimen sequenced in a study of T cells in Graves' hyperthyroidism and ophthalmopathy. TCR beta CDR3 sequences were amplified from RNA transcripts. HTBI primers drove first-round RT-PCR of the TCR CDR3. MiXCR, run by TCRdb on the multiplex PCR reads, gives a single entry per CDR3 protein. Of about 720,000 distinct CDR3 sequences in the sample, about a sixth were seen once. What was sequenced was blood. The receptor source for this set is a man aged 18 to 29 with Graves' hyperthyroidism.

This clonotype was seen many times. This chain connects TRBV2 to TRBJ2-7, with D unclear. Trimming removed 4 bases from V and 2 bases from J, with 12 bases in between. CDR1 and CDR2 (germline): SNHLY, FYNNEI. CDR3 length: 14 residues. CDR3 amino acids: CASSGGRFAYEQYF. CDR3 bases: TGTGCCAGCAGTGGTGGCAGGTTCGCCTACGAGCAGTACTTC.

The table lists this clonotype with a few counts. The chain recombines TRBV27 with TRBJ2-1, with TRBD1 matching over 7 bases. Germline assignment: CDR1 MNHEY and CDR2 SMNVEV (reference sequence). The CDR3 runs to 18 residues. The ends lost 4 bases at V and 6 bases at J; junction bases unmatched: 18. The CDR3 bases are TGTGCCAGCAGTTCACCCGGCTACAGGGGCGAAGGAGCCAATGAGCAGTTCTTC. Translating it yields CASSSPGYRGEGANEQFF.

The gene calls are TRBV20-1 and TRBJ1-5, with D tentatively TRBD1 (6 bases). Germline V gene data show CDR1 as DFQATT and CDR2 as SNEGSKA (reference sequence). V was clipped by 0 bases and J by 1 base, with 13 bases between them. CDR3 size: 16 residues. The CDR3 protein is CSARDLGGRSNQPQHF. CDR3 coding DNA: TGCAGTGCTAGAGATTTGGGGGGCAGGAGCAATCAGCCCCAGCATTTT.

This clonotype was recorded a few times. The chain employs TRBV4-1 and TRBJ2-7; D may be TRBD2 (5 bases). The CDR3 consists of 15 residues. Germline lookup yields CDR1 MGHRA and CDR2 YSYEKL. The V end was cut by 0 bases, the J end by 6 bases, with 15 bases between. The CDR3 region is CASSQDPLNRGEQYF. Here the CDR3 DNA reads TGCGCCAGCAGCCAAGACCCCCTAAACCGGGGCGAGCAGTACTTC.

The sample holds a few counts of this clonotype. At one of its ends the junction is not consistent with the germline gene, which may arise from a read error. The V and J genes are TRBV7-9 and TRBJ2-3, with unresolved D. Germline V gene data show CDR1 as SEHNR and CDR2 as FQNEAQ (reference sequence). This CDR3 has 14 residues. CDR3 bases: TGTGCCAGCAGACCTGCCGGCCGGGCAGATACGCGGTATTTT. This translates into CASRPAGRADTRYF.

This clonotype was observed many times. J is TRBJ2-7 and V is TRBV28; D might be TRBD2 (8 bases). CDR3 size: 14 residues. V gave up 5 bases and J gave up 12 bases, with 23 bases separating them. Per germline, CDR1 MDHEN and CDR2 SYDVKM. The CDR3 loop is CASSPGGTAMFLYF. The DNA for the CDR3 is TGTGCCAGCAGTCCGGGGGGGACAGCAATGTTCCTGTACTTC.

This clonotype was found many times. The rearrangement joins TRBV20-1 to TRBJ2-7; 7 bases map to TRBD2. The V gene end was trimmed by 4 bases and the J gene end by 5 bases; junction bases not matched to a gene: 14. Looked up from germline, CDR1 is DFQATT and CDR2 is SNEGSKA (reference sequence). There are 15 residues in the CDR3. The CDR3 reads CSANRLGEGEDEQYF. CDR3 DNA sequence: TGCAGTGCTAACCGTTTGGGGGAGGGAGAGGACGAGCAGTACTTC.

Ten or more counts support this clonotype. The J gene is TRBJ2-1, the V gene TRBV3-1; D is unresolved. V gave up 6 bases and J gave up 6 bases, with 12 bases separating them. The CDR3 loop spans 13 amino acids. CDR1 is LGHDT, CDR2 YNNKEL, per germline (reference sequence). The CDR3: CASRDERINEQFF. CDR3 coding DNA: TGTGCCAGCAGGGACGAGCGAATCAATGAGCAGTTCTTC.